A selection of T cell receptor beta chains follows, all from one sample in a study of T-cell reconstitution after alpha-beta-depleted transplantation in children. Using its own MiXCR run on the PCR reads, TCRdb lists one record per CDR3 protein. There are just over 950,000 distinct CDR3 sequences in the sample; about 26% occur only once, and about 28% lies in the top ten. The sequences come from PBMCs, mostly from graft donor cells, collected 360 days after TCRalphabeta/CD19-depleted stem cell transplant. The receptors come from a boy in the first two years of life who had a stem cell transplant for SCID, so the T cells may come from the graft donor. Each CDR3 is given with its conserved first and last residue. The D gene is left open where the match is weak. Where a row states a size, it is once, few, many or the class of an expanded clone; other rows omit it.

CDR3nt	CDR3aa	v_gene	abundance	j_gene	d_gene
TGCAGCGTTGAAGATAACTGGGACTATGGCTACACCTTC	CSVEDNWDYGYTF	TRBV29-1	.	TRBJ1-2	.
TGTGCCAGCAGACCAAGGAAGGAGACCCAGTACTTC	CASRPRKETQYF	TRBV7-2	once	TRBJ2-5	.
TGCGCCAGCAGCTTGAAGCTAGCGGTAAATTCGGGCACAGATACGCAGTATTTT	CASSLKLAVNSGTDTQYF	TRBV5-1	.	TRBJ2-3	TRBD2
TGTGCCACCAGCGAAGGGGGCACAGATACGCAGTATTTT	CATSEGGTDTQYF	TRBV24-1	few	TRBJ2-3	.
TGTGCCAGCAGTCGGTACGGGGGAGATACGCAGTATTTT	CASSRYGGDTQYF	TRBV12-3/TRBV12-4	few	TRBJ2-3	.
TGCGCCAGCAGCCCTGTTAGCAGCACAGATACGCAGTATTTT	CASSPVSSTDTQYF	TRBV5-1	.	TRBJ2-3	.
TGTGCCAGCAGCGTCCTACGGGGGGGCTCCTACAATGAGCAGTTCTTC	CASSVLRGGSYNEQFF	TRBV9	.	TRBJ2-1	TRBD2
TGTGCCAGCAGTTACATCCAGCGGGGTGATACGCAGTATTTT	CASSYIQRGDTQYF	TRBV6-5	.	TRBJ2-3	TRBD2
TGCGCCAGCAGCGGCCGGGACGGGGAGACTGAAGCTTTCTTT	CASSGRDGETEAFF	TRBV5-1	.	TRBJ1-1	.
TGTGCCAGCAGGCGCACAGGCGTCGATTCACCCCTCCACTTT	CASRRTGVDSPLHF	TRBV12-3/TRBV12-4	.	TRBJ1-6	.
TGTGCCAGCAGTTGGCAGGCACGCTACGAGCAGTACTTC	CASSWQARYEQYF	TRBV27	.	TRBJ2-7	.
TGTGCCAGCAGCGCTTACCCTGGGTCGGCTGGAAACACCATATATTTT	CASSAYPGSAGNTIYF	TRBV9	.	TRBJ1-3	.
TGCAGTGCTAGAGTGGACTTCAACACCGGGGAGCTGTTTTTT	CSARVDFNTGELFF	TRBV20-1	few	TRBJ2-2	.
TGCAGCGTCCTTCGCGGCAGGTCCACTGAAGCTTTCTTT	CSVLRGRSTEAFF	TRBV29-1	few	TRBJ1-1	.
TGTGCCTGGAGTTGGGACCCCTACGAGCAGTACTTC	CAWSWDPYEQYF	TRBV30	.	TRBJ2-7	.
TGTGCCAGCAGCTGGGGACAGGTCGACACTGAAGCTTTCTTT	CASSWGQVDTEAFF	TRBV5-5	few	TRBJ1-1	TRBD1
TGTGCCAGCAGCGCTGATCCCGTCAGTGAGCAGTTCTTC	CASSADPVSEQFF	TRBV2	.	TRBJ2-1	.
TGCAGTGCTAGAGTCCTAGGGGTCGACAGGGGTGTAAACTATGGCTACACCTTC	CSARVLGVDRGVNYGYTF	TRBV20-1	.	TRBJ1-2	TRBD1
TGTGCCATCACAGATACGCAGTATTTT	CAITDTQYF	TRBV28	few	TRBJ2-3	.
TGCTGTGCCGGCCCCGGGACAGCGACCTACGAGCAGTACTTC	CCAGPGTATYEQYF	TRBV20-1	.	TRBJ2-7	TRBD1
TGCGCCAGCAGCCAGGACAGGCCGAACACTGAAGCTTTCTTT	CASSQDRPNTEAFF	TRBV4-1	few	TRBJ1-1	TRBD1
TGTGCCAGCAGCTTTGACAGGGGCAGTTCACCCCTCCACTTT	CASSFDRGSSPLHF	TRBV7-2	.	TRBJ1-6	TRBD1
TGTGCCAGCACCATATACAGCGGGGGCAGCACAGATACGCAGTATTTT	CASTIYSGGSTDTQYF	TRBV7-2	few	TRBJ2-3	TRBD2
TGTGCCAGCAGCACCCCCCGGGTGGGTGAAGCTTTCTTT	CASSTPRVGEAFF	TRBV12-3/TRBV12-4	.	TRBJ1-1	.
TGCAGTGCTCCTTCCTTCCTTCCTGACGGCGTGCAGACCCAGTACTTC	CSAPSFLPDGVQTQYF	TRBV20-1	few	TRBJ2-5	.
TGTGCCAGCAGTGAAGGTGGGCCGATAGCCACAGATACGCAGTATTTT	CASSEGGPIATDTQYF	TRBV2	once	TRBJ2-3	.